These 19 T cell receptor beta chains originate from one sample sequenced in a study of blood T cells in healthy people across ages. A sample-barcoded 5' primer and a J-beta primer mix were used in a second PCR of roughly 6 to 11 cycles. TCRdb redid the calling of the 5' RACE reads with MiXCR, one entry per CDR3 protein. The data contain about 1.7 million distinct CDR3 sequences, about 28% of them singletons. The sample taken for sequencing was blood. The receptors were sampled from a woman aged 30 to 39 in good health.

The chain has TRBV20-1 and TRBJ2-1; D unclear. There are 13 residues in the CDR3. Germline values: CDR1 DFQATT, CDR2 SNEGSKA (reference sequence). CDR3 sequence: CSALGGQKNEQFF. CDR3 DNA sequence: TGCAGCGCCCTCGGTGGGCAGAAGAATGAGCAGTTCTTC.

Worth noting for this clonotype: Just one base apart from a much larger clone, this may be a read error. The chain links TRBV28 to TRBJ2-5; 7 bases match TRBD2. There are 11 residues in the CDR3. Germline CDR1 reads MDHEN; CDR2 reads SYDVKM. Trimming removed 11 bases from V and 7 bases from J; junction bases left unmatched: 7. CDR3 in DNA: TGTGCCGCGGGGGAAGTGGGGACCCAGTACTTC. Its translation: CAAGEVGTQYF.

As for this clonotype: Mismatch with germline at one junction end may stem from a read error. The CDR3 spells CASRDPSGRDYKQYF. The CDR3 region has the DNA TGTGCCAGCAGGGACCCCTCCGGACGGGACTACAAGCAGTACTTC. This chain links TRBV11-2 with TRBJ2-7, with 7 bases aligning to TRBD2. Germline V gives CDR1 SGHAT, CDR2 FQNNGV. There are 15 residues in the CDR3. The full variable domain, with the rest looked up from reference TRBV11-2 and TRBJ2-7, is EAGVAQSPRYKIIEKRQSVAFWCNPISGHATLYWYQQILGQGPKLLIQFQNNGVVDDSQLPKDRFSAERLKGVDSTLKIQPAKLEDSAVYLCASRDPSGRDYKQYFGPGTRLTVT.

This clonotype was seen at least ten times. The chain links TRBV5-4 to TRBJ1-2; weak D call: TRBD1 (5 bases). Germline-derived CDR1 and CDR2 are SGHNT and YYREEE (reference sequence). The CDR3 sequence is 15 residues long. The V gene lost 4 bases and the J gene lost 1 base, with 14 bases spanning the gap. DNA for the CDR3: TGTGCCAGCAGCGACTGGCGGGGGGGTAACTATGGCTACACCTTC. Its protein is CASSDWRGGNYGYTF. Supplemented by reference TRBV5-4 and TRBJ1-2, the full variable domain reads ETGVTQSPTHLIKTRGQQVTLRCSSQSGHNTVSWYQQALGQGPQFIFQYYREEENGRGNFPPRFSGLQFPNYSSELNVNALELDDSALYLCASSDWRGGNYGYTFGSGTRLTVV.

This clonotype came up a few times. The rearrangement joins TRBV7-3 to TRBJ2-7; 10 bases align to TRBD2. Germline V gene data show CDR1 as SGHTA and CDR2 as FQGTGA. The CDR3 has 18 amino acids. V dropped 5 bases and J dropped 5; count of bases not matched to a gene: 18. Here the CDR3 reads CASSLSMGSGGVVHEQYF. The CDR3 coding sequence is TGTGCCAGCAGCCTCTCCATGGGGAGCGGGGGGGTTGTTCACGAGCAGTACTTC.

This clonotype was seen more than once but under ten times. The chain carries TRBV29-1 and TRBJ1-1, with D perhaps TRBD1 (5 bases). Trimming took off 1 base at V and 1 base at J, with 7 bases between the two ends. CDR1 is SQVTM, CDR2 ANQGSEA, per germline. The CDR3 loop spans 13 amino acids. CDR3 loop: CSVEATGNTEAFF. As DNA, the CDR3 is TGCAGCGTTGAAGCCACAGGGAACACTGAAGCTTTCTTT.

This sequence joins TRBV5-1 and TRBJ2-5; 12 bases match TRBD1. Looked up from germline, CDR1 is SGHRS and CDR2 is YFSETQ. J gave up 11 bases and V 5 bases, and 16 bases lay outside the gene matches. This CDR3 is 16 amino acids long. The CDR3 is CASSEQPGQGAKEQYF. The CDR3 region has the DNA TGCGCCAGCAGTGAACAGCCGGGACAGGGGGCGAAGGAGCAGTACTTC.

This sequence joins TRBV5-1 and TRBJ1-5; TRBD1 aligns across 8 bases. Trimming took 5 bases from V and 7 from J; bases not matched to a gene: 8. Germline V lookup: CDR1 SGHRS, CDR2 YFSETQ. The CDR3 runs to 14 residues. CDR3 loop: CASSKGQGGQPQHF. The CDR3 DNA sequence: TGCGCCAGCAGTAAAGGACAGGGCGGCCAGCCCCAGCATTTT.

In this sample, this clonotype turned up once. The V and J genes are TRBV5-1 and TRBJ2-5; TRBD2 is a possible D gene (5 bases). Germline V gene sequence: CDR1 SGHRS, CDR2 YFSETQ. Trimming took off 3 bases at V and 7 bases at J, with 13 bases between the two ends. The CDR3 contains 13 residues. The CDR3 DNA follows: TGCGCCAGCAGCTCTGACGGGGAAGGGACCCAGTACTTC. It translates to CASSSDGEGTQYF.

There are a few counts of this clonotype. V and J are TRBV29-1 and TRBJ1-1; D unclear. Germline CDR1 and CDR2: SQVTM and ANQGSEA. Trimming stripped 5 bases from V and 5 bases from J, with 6 bases between. There are 10 residues in the CDR3. In DNA form, the CDR3 reads TGCAGCGTTCAGAGAACTGAAGCTTTCTTT. It codes for CSVQRTEAFF.

Only a few counts were recorded for this clonotype. J is TRBJ2-1 and V is TRBV7-9; no reliable D call. CDR1 is SEHNR and CDR2 is FQNEAQ in the germline V gene (reference sequence). V dropped 5 bases and J dropped 10 bases, with 12 bases sitting between them. The CDR3 sequence is 12 residues long. The CDR3 nucleotides read TGTGCCAGCAGCCCGGATTCGTGGGAGCAGTTCTTC. It encodes CASSPDSWEQFF.

The sample holds many counts of this clonotype. The rearrangement joins TRBV30 to TRBJ2-5; D not certain. Trimming pared 3 bases from V and 7 bases from J, leaving 12 bases between. This CDR3 spans 12 amino acids. The germline V gene encodes CDR1 GTSNPN and CDR2 SVGIG (reference sequence). In DNA, the CDR3 is TGTGCCTGGAGCCCCAGCCCCCCGACCCAGTACTTC. Its protein product is CAWSPSPPTQYF.

On this clonotype itself: At one end, the junction sequence differs from germline, possibly due to a read error. The chain links TRBV29-1 to TRBJ2-5, with D possibly being TRBD2 (6 bases). The CDR3 length is 12 residues. CDR1 SQVTM and CDR2 ANQGSEA come from the germline V gene. CDR3 sequence: CGVEGDSEERYF. CDR3 DNA sequence: TGCGGCGTTGAAGGGGACTCGGAAGAGCGGTACTTC. The full variable domain, completed using reference TRBV29-1 and TRBJ2-5, is SAVISQKPSRDICQRGTSLTIQCQVDSQVTMMFWYRQQPGQSLTLIATANQGSEATYESGFVIDKFPISRPNLTFSTLTVSNMSPEDSSIYLCGVEGDSEERYFGPGTRLLVL.

V gene TRBV5-1 combines with J gene TRBJ1-2; 8 positions agree with TRBD1. Germline V gene lookup returns CDR1 SGHRS and CDR2 YFSETQ. V lost 5 bases, J lost 4 bases, and 7 bases stayed unmatched. This CDR3 region has 14 residues. In nucleotides, the CDR3 is TGCGCCAGCAGAAGAACAGGGGGAATCTATGGCTACACCTTC. This translates into CASRRTGGIYGYTF.

This chain uses TRBV20-1 with TRBJ2-7; weak D call: TRBD2 (6 bases). CDR1 and CDR2 from the germline V gene are DFQATT and SNEGSKA (reference sequence). The germline V and J ends were trimmed by 2 bases and 3 bases, with 20 bases remaining between them. This CDR3 has 16 residues. CDR3 DNA sequence: TGCAGTGCTAGACGGGCTGGGGTAGCGGAGAGCTACGAGCAGTACTTC. Its translation is CSARRAGVAESYEQYF.

This clonotype was detected a few times. The V and J genes are TRBV29-1 and TRBJ1-2, with no clear D. The V gene's germline CDR1 is SQVTM and CDR2 ANQGSEA. Trimming took off 7 bases at V and 0 bases at J, with 9 bases between the two ends. The CDR3 has 12 residues. CDR3 nucleotide sequence: TGCAGCGGCCAGTCAGCTAACTATGGCTACACCTTC. Encoded protein: CSGQSANYGYTF.

The chain joins TRBV24-1 to TRBJ2-7; either TRBD1 or TRBD2 may fit D (5 bases each). CDR1 is KGHDR, CDR2 SFDVKD, per germline. This CDR3 has 15 residues. The V gene lost 5 bases and the J gene lost 3 bases, with 16 bases spanning the gap. CDR3 in DNA: TGTGCCACCAGTGGTCACCTGTTGAGGGGCTACGAGCAGTACTTC. Protein: CATSGHLLRGYEQYF.

Ten or more counts support this clonotype. The chain uses TRBV29-1 and TRBJ2-1, with TRBD2 identical over 8 bases. V lost 5 bases and J lost 15; bases outside the gene matches: 9. The CDR3 loop spans 11 amino acids. Germline V CDR1 and CDR2: SQVTM, ANQGSEA. CDR3 in amino acids: CSVLQREMAFF. In nucleotides, the CDR3 is TGCAGCGTTCTGCAGCGGGAGATGGCGTTCTTC.

The V gene is TRBV20-1, the J gene TRBJ2-5, with D perhaps matching TRBD1 (6 bases). From germline, CDR1 is DFQATT and CDR2 SNEGSKA (reference sequence). V shed 5 bases and J shed 4 bases, with 17 bases lying between them. The CDR3 has 14 residues. The chain's CDR3 is CSAGPRDTRETQYF. CDR3 bases: TGCAGTGCTGGGCCCCGGGACACAAGAGAGACCCAGTACTTC.